This paragraph covers one T cell receptor beta chain sequence. The data derive from a study of blood T cell repertoires in COVID-19. At the level of the study: Sites in the United States, Italy and Spain provided acute and convalescent COVID-19 samples. The analysed material was cDNA or gDNA that came from T cells, B-cell-depleted T cells, or PBMCs.

How the authors handled the data: Cell counts per sample came from amplifying reference gene primers. Sequenced by immunoSEQ multiplex PCR; TCRdb stores in-frame clones only, minus some. V, J and clone size were drawn from that table, and D and trimming were deduced from the DNA. The sample carries approximately 140,000 clones, 88% recorded once. With V trimmed by 5 bases and J by 4 bases, 17 bases remained unmatched. The CDR3 is 17 amino acids. In germline, CDR1 is ENHRY, CDR2 SYGVKD. The source is a human donor in a cohort sampled during active COVID-19. The chain uses TRBV10-3 and TRBJ2-7; TRBD2 agrees at 7 bases. Input material: peripheral blood. The CDR3 bases are TGTGCCATCAGTTCGTCGGTGGGGGGGAGGACTAGGTACGAGCAGTACTTC. The encoded protein is CAISSSVGGRTRYEQYF.